This TCR beta chain was identified during a study of blood T cell repertoires in COVID-19. As for the study in general: Whether acute or convalescent, the COVID-19 samples came from the United States, Italy and Spain.

This CDR3 is built from 15 residues. Germline lookup yields CDR1 SGHAT and CDR2 FQNNGV. V was trimmed by 5 bases and J by 8 bases, leaving 18 bases between them. Participants were placed into cohorts based on the clinical history they reported. Some clones are missing from TCRdb's copy, which holds only in-frame ones; the method was immunoSEQ multiplex PCR. Of 330,000 or so clones detected, roughly 87% appear once; the ten largest clones hold 3%. Input material: PBMCs or T cells enriched from blood (not recorded which). The sequence derives from a woman aged 25 to 39 who had recovered from COVID-19. This chain uses TRBV11-2 with TRBJ1-4; D call uncertain. The chain's CDR3 is CASSPGGSVWEKLFF. For the CDR3, the DNA is TGTGCCAGCAGCCCCGGCGGCTCGGTTTGGGAAAAACTGTTTTTT.